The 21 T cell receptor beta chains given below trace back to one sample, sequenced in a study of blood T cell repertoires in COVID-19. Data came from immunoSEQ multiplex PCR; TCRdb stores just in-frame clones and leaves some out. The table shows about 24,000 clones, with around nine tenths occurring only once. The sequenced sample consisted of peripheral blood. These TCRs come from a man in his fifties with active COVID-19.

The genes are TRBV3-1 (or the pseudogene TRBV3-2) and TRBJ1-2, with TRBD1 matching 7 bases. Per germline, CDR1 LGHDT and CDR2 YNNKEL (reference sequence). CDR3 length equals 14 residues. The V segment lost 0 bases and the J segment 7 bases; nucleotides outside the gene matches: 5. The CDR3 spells CASSQELGGRGYTF. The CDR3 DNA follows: TGTGCCAGCAGCCAAGAGTTAGGGGGCCGTGGCTACACCTTC.

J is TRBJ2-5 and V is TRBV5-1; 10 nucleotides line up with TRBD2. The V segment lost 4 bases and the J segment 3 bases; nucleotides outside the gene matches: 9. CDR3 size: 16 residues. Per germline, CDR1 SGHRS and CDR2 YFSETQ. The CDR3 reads CASSRGFGLAEETQYF. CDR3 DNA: TGCGCCAGCAGCCGGGGTTTCGGACTAGCGGAAGAGACCCAGTACTTC.

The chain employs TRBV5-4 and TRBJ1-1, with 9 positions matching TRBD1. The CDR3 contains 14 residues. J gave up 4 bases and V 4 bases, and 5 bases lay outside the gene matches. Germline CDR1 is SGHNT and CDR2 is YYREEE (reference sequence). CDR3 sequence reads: CASSGDRAGTEAFF. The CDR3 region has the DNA TGTGCCAGCAGCGGGGACAGGGCTGGCACTGAAGCTTTCTTT.

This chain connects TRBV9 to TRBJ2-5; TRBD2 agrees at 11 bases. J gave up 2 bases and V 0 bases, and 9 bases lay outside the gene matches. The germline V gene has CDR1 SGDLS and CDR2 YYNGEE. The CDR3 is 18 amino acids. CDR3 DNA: TGTGCCAGCAGCGTAGGACCCGGGCTAGCGGGGGGTCAAGAGACCCAGTACTTC. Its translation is CASSVGPGLAGGQETQYF.

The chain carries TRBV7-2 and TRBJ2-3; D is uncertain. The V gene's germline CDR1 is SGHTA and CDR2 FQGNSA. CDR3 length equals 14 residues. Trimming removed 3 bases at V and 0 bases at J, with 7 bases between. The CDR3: CASSFDISTDTQYF. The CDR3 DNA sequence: TGTGCCAGCAGCTTCGACATTAGCACAGATACGCAGTATTTT.

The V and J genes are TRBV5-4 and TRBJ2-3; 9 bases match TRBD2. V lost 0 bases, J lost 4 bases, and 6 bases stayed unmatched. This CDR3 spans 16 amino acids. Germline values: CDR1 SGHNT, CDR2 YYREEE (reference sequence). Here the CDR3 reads CASSLGIAGVADTQYF. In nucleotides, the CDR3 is TGTGCCAGCAGCTTGGGAATAGCGGGAGTTGCAGATACGCAGTATTTT.

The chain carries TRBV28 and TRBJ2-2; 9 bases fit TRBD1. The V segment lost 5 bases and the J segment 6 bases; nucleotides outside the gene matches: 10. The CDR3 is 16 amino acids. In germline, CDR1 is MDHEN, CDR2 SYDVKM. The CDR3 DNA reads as TGTGCCAGCAGTACCCGGGACAGGGCTTTGTCCGGGGAGCTGTTTTTT. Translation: CASSTRDRALSGELFF. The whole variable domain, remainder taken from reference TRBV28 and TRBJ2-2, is DVKVTQSSRYLVKRTGEKVFLECVQDMDHENMFWYRQDPGLGLRLIYFSYDVKMKEKGDIPEGYSVSREKKERFSLILESASTNQTSMYLCASSTRDRALSGELFFGEGSRLTVL.

The CDR3 protein is CASSVQGGPYGYTF. CDR3 DNA sequence: TGTGCCAGCAGCGTACAGGGTGGGCCATATGGCTACACCTTC. The genes are TRBV9 and TRBJ1-2; D is possibly TRBD1 (5 bases). Germline values: CDR1 SGDLS, CDR2 YYNGEE. This CDR3 has 14 residues. V was clipped by 1 base and J by 5 bases, with 12 bases between them.

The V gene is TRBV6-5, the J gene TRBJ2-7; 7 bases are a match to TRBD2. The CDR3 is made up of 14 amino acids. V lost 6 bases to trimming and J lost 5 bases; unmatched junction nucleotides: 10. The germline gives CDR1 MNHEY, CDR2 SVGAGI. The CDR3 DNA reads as TGTGCCAGCAGATCCGGGACTACGGTACACGAGCAGTACTTC. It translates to CASRSGTTVHEQYF.

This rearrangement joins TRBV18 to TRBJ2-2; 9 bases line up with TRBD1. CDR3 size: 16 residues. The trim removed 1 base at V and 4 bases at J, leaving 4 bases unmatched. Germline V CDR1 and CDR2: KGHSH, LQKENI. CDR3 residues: CASSPRTGGVTGELFF. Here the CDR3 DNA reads TGTGCCAGCTCACCACGAACAGGGGGCGTCACCGGGGAGCTGTTTTTT.

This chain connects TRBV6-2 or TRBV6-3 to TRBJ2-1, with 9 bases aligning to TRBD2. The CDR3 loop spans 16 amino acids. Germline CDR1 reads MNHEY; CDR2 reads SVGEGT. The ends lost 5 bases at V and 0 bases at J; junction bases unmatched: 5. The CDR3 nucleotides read TGTGCCAGCAGTAAGACTAGCGGAAGCTCCTACAATGAGCAGTTCTTC. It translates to CASSKTSGSSYNEQFF.

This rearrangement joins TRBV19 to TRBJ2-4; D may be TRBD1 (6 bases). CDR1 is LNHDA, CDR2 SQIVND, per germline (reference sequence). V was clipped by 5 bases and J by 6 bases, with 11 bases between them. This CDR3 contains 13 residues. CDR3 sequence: CASSWEGGNIQYF. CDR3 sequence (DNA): TGTGCCAGTAGTTGGGAAGGGGGAAACATTCAGTACTTC.

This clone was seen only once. CDR3 sequence (DNA): TGCGCCAGCAGCTTGGAGGGACAGGGGGCAAACACCATATATTTT. Its protein is CASSLEGQGANTIYF. This chain links TRBV5-1 with TRBJ1-3, with 12 bases identical to TRBD1. CDR3 length equals 15 residues. The junction had 1 base not matched to a gene; V was cut back by 0 bases and J by 6 bases. Germline CDR1 is SGHRS and CDR2 is YFSETQ.

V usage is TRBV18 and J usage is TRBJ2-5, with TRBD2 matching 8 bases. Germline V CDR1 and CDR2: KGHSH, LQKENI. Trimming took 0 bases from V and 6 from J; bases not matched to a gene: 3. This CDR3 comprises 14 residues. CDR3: CASSPPSGSKTQYF. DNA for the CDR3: TGTGCCAGCTCACCACCGAGCGGGAGTAAGACCCAGTACTTC. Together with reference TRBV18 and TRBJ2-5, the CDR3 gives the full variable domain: NAGVMQNPRHLVRRRGQEARLRCSPMKGHSHVYWYRQLPEEGLKFMVYLQKENIIDESGMPKERFSAEFPKEGPSILRIQQVVRGDSAAYFCASSPPSGSKTQYFGPGTRLLVL.

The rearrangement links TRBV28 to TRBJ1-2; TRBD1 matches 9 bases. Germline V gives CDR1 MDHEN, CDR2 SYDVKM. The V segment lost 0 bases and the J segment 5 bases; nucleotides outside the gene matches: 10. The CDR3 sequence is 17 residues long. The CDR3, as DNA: TGTGCCAGCAGTTTATGGCACGGGGGACAGGGCGTATATGGCTACACCTTC. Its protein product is CASSLWHGGQGVYGYTF.

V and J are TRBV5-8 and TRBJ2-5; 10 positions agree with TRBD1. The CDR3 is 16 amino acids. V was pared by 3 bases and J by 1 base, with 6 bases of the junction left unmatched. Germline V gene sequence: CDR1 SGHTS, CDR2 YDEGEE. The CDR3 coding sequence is TGTGCCAGCAGCTCGAGGGACAGGGGCTTCCAAGAGACCCAGTACTTC. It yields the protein CASSSRDRGFQETQYF.

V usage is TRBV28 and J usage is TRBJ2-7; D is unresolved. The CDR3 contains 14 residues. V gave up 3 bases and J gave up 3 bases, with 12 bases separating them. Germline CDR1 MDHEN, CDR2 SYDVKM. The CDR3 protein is CASSLILEDYEQYF. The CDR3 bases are TGTGCCAGCAGTTTGATTCTAGAGGACTACGAGCAGTACTTC.

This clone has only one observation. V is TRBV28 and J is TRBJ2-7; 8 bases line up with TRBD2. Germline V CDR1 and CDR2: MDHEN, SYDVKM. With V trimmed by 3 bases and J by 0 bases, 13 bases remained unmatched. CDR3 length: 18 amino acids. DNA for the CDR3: TGTGCCAGCAGTTTCTCACCGGGACTAGGGGCCAGCTCCTACGAGCAGTACTTC. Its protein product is CASSFSPGLGASSYEQYF.

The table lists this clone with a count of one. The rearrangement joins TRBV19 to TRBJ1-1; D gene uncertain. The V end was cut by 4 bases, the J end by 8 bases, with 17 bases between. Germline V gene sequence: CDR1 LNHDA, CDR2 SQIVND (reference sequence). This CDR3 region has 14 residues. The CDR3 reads CASSRETLTGEAFF. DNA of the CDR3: TGTGCCAGTAGTAGAGAGACCCTTACCGGGGAAGCTTTCTTT.

The CDR3 here is CASSLGLRVTGELFF. In nucleotides, the CDR3 is TGTGCCAGCAGCTTGGGTCTCCGGGTCACCGGGGAGCTGTTTTTT. The V and J genes are TRBV13 and TRBJ2-2; no definite D call. CDR3 length: 15 residues. V dropped 3 bases and J dropped 4 bases, with 12 bases sitting between them. Germline CDR1 is PRHDT and CDR2 is FYEKMQ (reference sequence).

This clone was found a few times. The CDR3 region is CASSLVARPQFF. The CDR3, as DNA: TGTGCCAGCAGCTTAGTCGCCAGGCCGCAGTTCTTC. This rearrangement joins TRBV11-3 to TRBJ2-1, with D unresolved. The CDR3 covers 12 residues. V shed 1 base and J shed 12 bases, with 10 bases lying between them. CDR1 is SGHNT, CDR2 YENEEA, per germline.